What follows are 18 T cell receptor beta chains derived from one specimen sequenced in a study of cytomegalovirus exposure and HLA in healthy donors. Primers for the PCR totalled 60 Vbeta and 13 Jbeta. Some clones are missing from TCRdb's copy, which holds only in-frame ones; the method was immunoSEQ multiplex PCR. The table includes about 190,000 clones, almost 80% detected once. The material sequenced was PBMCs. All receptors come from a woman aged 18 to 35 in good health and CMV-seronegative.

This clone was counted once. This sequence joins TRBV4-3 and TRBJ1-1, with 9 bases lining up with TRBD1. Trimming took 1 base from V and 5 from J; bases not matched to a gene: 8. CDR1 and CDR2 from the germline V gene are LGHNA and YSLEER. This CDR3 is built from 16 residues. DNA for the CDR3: TGCGCCAGCAGCCAAGGGGACAGGGAAGTTTCTACTGAAGCTTTCTTT. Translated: CASSQGDREVSTEAFF.

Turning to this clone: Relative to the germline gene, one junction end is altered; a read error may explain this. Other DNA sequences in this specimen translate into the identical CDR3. As DNA, the CDR3 is TGCGCCACCTCCGAGACAGCCGGTCTCTCTGAAGCTTTCTTT. It encodes CATSETAGLSEAFF. The V and J genes are TRBV10-3 and TRBJ1-1, with D tentatively TRBD1 (5 bases). The germline CDR1 and CDR2 sequences are ENHRY and SYGVKD. CDR3 length: 14 amino acids.

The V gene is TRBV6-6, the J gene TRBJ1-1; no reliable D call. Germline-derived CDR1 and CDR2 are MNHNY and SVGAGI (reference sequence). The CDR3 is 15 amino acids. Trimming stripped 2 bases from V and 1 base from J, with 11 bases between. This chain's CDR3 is CASSYRGLANTEAFF. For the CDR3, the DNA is TGTGCCAGCAGTTACCGCGGGCTGGCGAACACTGAAGCTTTCTTT.

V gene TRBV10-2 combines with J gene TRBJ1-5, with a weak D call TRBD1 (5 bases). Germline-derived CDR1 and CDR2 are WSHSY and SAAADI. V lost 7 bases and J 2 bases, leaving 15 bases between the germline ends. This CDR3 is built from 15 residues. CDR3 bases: TGCGCCAGCACGTCGGACATTGCTGGCAATCAGCCCCAGCATTTT. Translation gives CASTSDIAGNQPQHF.

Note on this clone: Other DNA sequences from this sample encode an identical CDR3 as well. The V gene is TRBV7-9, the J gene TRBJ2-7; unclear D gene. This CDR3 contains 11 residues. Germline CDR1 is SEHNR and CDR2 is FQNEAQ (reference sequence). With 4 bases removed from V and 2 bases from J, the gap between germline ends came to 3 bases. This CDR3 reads CASSSAYEQYF. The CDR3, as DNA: TGTGCCAGCAGCTCCGCCTACGAGCAGTACTTC.

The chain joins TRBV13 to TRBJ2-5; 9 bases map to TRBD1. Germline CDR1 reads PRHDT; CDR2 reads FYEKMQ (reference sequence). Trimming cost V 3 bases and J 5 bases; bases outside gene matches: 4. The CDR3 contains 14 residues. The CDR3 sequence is CASSFYRGHETQYF. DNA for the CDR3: TGTGCCAGCAGCTTCTACAGGGGGCATGAGACCCAGTACTTC. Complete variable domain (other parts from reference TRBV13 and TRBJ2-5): AAGVIQSPRHLIKEKRETATLKCYPIPRHDTVYWYQQGPGQDPQFLISFYEKMQSDKGSIPDRFSAQQFSDYHSELNMSSLELGDSALYFCASSFYRGHETQYFGPGTRLLVL.

The CDR3 here is CASRTGGEQYF. In DNA, the CDR3 is TGTGCCAGCAGAACAGGGGGCGAGCAGTACTTC. The chain combines TRBV5-8 with TRBJ2-7; 8 bases match TRBD1. Germline-derived CDR1 and CDR2 are SGHTS and YDEGEE. The CDR3 spans 11 residues. Trimming cost V 5 bases and J 6 bases; bases outside gene matches: 1.

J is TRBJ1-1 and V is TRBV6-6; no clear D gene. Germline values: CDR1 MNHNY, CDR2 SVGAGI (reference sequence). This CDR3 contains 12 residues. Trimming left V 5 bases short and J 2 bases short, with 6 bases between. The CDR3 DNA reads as TGTGCCAGCAGTGACATAAACACTGAAGCTTTCTTT. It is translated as CASSDINTEAFF.

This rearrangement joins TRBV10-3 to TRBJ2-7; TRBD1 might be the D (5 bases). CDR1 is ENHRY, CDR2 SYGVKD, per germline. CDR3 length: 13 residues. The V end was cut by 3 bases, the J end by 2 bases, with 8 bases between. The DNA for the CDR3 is TGTGCCATCAGTGAAGGGGTTACCTACGAGCAGTACTTC. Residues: CAISEGVTYEQYF.

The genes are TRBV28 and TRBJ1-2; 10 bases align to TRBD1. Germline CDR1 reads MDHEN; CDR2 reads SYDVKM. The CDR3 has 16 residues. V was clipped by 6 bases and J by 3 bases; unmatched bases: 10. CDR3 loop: CASSQTGTGVDYGYTF. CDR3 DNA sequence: TGTGCCAGCAGCCAAACCGGGACAGGGGTCGACTATGGCTACACCTTC.

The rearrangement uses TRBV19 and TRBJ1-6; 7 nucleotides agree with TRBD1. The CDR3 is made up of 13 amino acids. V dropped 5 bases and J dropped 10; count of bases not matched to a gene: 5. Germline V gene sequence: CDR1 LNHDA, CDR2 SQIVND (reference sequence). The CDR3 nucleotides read TGTGCCAGTAGTTCAGACAGGGTCTCACCCCTCCACTTT. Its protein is CASSSDRVSPLHF.

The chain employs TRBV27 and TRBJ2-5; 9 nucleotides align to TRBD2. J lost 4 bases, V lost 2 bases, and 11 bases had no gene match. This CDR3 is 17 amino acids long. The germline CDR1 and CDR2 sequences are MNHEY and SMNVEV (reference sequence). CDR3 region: CASSLQRGLAGSETQYF. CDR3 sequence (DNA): TGTGCCAGCAGTTTACAAAGAGGGCTAGCGGGATCAGAGACCCAGTACTTC.

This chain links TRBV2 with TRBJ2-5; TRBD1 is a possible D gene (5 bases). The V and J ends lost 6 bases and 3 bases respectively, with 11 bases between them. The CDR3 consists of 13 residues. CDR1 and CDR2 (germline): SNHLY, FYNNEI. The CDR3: CASRSQGKETQYF. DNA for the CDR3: TGTGCCAGCAGAAGTCAGGGTAAAGAGACCCAGTACTTC.

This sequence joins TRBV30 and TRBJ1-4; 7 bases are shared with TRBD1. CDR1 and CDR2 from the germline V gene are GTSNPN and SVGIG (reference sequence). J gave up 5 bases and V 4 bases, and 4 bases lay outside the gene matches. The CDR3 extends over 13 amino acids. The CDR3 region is CAWTGQLNEKLFF. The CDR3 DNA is TGTGCCTGGACGGGACAGTTAAATGAAAAACTGTTTTTT. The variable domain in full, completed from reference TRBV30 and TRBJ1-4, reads SQTIHQWPATLVQPVGSPLSLECTVEGTSNPNLYWYRQAAGRGLQLLFYSVGIGQISSEVPQNLSASRPQDRQFILSSKKLLLSDSGFYLCAWTGQLNEKLFFGSGTQLSVL.

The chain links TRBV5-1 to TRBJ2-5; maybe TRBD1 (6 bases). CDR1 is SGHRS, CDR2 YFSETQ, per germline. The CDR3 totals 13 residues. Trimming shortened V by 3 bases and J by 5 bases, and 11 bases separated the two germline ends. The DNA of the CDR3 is TGCGCCAGCAGCTACGGCCAGGGGGAGACCCAGTACTTC. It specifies CASSYGQGETQYF.

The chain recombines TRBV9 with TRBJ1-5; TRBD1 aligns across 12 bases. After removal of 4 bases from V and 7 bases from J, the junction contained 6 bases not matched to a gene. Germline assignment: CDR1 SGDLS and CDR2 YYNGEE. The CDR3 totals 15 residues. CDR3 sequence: CASSLGQGAGQPQHF. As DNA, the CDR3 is TGTGCCAGCAGCTTGGGACAGGGGGCGGGACAGCCCCAGCATTTT.

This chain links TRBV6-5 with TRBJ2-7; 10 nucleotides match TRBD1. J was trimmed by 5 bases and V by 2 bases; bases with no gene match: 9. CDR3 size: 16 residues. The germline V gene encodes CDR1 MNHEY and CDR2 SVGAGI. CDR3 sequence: CASSYSPGDRGHEQYF. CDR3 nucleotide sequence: TGTGCCAGCAGTTACAGCCCGGGGGACAGGGGTCACGAGCAGTACTTC.

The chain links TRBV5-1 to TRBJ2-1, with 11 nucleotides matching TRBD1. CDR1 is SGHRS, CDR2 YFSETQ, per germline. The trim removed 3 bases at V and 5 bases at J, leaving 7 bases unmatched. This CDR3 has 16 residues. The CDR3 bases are TGCGCCAGCAGCTCCCATGGACAGGGGGCTAACAATGAGCAGTTCTTC. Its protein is CASSSHGQGANNEQFF.